This T cell receptor (beta chain) derives from a study of T cell responses to AZD1222 COVID-19 vaccine. Overall study results and limits: At baseline, just five or six AZD1222 recipients tested seropositive.

The method was immunoSEQ multiplex PCR; TCRdb's version includes in-frame clones alone and lacks a portion of them. This repertoire shows over 100,000 clones, roughly 93% found once; its top ten account for around 0.98%. To note about this clone: Its antigen is currently unknown.

Second-dose recipients at about 4 or about 12 weeks were treated as one pooled group. The germline gives CDR1 SGHRS, CDR2 YFSETQ. The CDR3 is made up of 14 amino acids. Trimming removed 4 bases from V and 8 bases from J; junction bases left unmatched: 7. The sample here was peripheral blood, taken 28 days after the second AZD1222 dose. The clonotype was recovered from an adult who received the AZD1222 COVID-19 vaccine. V and J are TRBV5-1 and TRBJ1-4, with TRBD1 matching over 8 bases. The CDR3 DNA reads TGCGCCAGCAGCCCCGACAGGGGAGGGGAAAAACTGTTTTTT. This codes for CASSPDRGGEKLFF.